These T cell receptor beta chains were read from a single sample in a study of blood T cell repertoires in COVID-19. Libraries were prepared by immunoSEQ multiplex PCR; TCRdb keeps only in-frame clonotypes and omits some of them. The data show 300,000 to 400,000 clones, around 89% seen once. Sequencing was performed on PBMCs or T cells enriched from blood (not recorded which). The receptors derive from a woman aged 18-30 years who had recovered from COVID-19. The CDR3 runs from the conserved cysteine through the conserved F or W. D genes are given only for firm matches.

V gene,J gene,D gene,CDR3 protein
TRBV5-1,TRBJ1-4,TRBD1,CASSLGQDGKLFF
TRBV3-1/TRBV3-2,TRBJ2-1,.,CASSQESPTFDEQFF
TRBV5-1,TRBJ1-6,TRBD1,CASSLVAGGHNSPLHF
TRBV9,TRBJ2-3,TRBD1,CASSVSGTGGRTDTQYF
TRBV27,TRBJ1-5,TRBD1,CASSEGQGKNQPQHF
TRBV4-1,TRBJ1-4,.,CASSKWGGNEKLFF
TRBV5-8,TRBJ1-5,.,CASSLGEFYSNQPQHF
TRBV2,TRBJ2-5,.,CASRPGLSQETQYF
TRBV15,TRBJ1-2,.,CATSRQDRLANYGYTF
TRBV6-4,TRBJ1-1,TRBD1,CASRKQGEANTEAFF
TRBV14,TRBJ1-6,TRBD1,CASSPPPNRGPSPLHF
TRBV5-4,TRBJ2-4,TRBD2,CASSGGVEENIQYF
TRBV13,TRBJ2-1,TRBD2,CASSLYSGGAGEQFF
TRBV30,TRBJ1-1,TRBD1,CAWSATGEDTEAFF
TRBV27,TRBJ1-5,TRBD1,CASSGQGAVNNQPQHF
TRBV6-4,TRBJ1-2,.,CASSDRSGGASGYTF
TRBV19,TRBJ2-2,.,CASSVTGELFF
TRBV5-1,TRBJ2-2,TRBD2,CASSGGGELFF
TRBV15,TRBJ2-1,TRBD2,CATSSVLAGGNEQFF
TRBV28,TRBJ1-5,TRBD1,CASSLLGAGGKVGQPQHF
TRBV5-4,TRBJ2-3,.,CASSLAEGNTDTQYF
TRBV7-3,TRBJ2-6,.,CASSLMSGANVLTF
TRBV30,TRBJ2-7,TRBD2,CAWTRPIAGESYEQYF
TRBV27,TRBJ2-7,.,CASSPISSYEQYF
TRBV7-3,TRBJ1-2,.,CASSLGSTYGYTF
TRBV10-3,TRBJ1-2,.,CAISPSNGYTF
TRBV5-1,TRBJ1-2,.,CASTPRGNWEYGYTF
TRBV5-1,TRBJ2-7,TRBD1,CASSLSPGQSSYEQYF
TRBV28,TRBJ2-2,.,CASSLPGRGTGELFF
TRBV5-1,TRBJ2-5,TRBD2,CASSLATSGEETQYF
TRBV6-6,TRBJ2-5,.,CASTRDSVSPQYF
TRBV27,TRBJ2-1,.,CASSLRGSYNEQFF
TRBV7-8,TRBJ2-7,.,CASSLIDGEQYF
TRBV25-1,TRBJ1-6,.,CASSEKINNSPLHF
TRBV10-3,TRBJ1-1,.,CAIRRETANTEAFF